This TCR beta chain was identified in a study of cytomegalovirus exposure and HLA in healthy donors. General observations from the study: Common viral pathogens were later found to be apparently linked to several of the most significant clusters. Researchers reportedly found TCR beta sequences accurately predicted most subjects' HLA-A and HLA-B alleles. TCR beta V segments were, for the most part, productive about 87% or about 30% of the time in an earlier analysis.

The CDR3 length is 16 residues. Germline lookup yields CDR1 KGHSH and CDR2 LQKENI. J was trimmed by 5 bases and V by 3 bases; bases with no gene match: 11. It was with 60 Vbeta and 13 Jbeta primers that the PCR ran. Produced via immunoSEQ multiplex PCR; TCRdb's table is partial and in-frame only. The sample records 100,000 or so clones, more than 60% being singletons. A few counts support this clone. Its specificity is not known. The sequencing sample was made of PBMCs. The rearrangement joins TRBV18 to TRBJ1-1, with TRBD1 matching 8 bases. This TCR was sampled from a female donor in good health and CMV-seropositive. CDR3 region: CASSPPGTGPRTEAFF. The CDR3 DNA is TGTGCCAGCTCACCTCCCGGGACAGGACCGAGGACTGAAGCTTTCTTT.